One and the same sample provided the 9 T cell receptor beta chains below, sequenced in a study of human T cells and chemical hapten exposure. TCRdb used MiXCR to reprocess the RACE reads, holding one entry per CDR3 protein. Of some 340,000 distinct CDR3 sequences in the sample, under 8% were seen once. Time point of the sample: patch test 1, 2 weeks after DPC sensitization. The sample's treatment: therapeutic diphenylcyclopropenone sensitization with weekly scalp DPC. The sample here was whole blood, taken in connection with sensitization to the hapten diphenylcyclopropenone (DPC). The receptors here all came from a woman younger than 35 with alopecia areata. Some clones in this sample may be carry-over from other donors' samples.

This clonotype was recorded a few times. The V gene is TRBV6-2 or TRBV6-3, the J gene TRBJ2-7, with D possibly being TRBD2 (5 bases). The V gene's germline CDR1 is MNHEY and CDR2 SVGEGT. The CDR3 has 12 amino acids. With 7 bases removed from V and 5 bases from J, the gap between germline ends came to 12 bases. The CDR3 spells CASTPAGDEQYF. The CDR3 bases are TGTGCCAGCACACCTGCCGGGGACGAGCAGTACTTC.

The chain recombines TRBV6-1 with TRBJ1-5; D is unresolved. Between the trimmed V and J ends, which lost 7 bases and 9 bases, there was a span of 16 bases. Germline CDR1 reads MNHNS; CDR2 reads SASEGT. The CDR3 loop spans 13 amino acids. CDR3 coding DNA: TGTGCCAGCAACACGGGAGAAGCAGGGCCCCAGCATTTT. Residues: CASNTGEAGPQHF.

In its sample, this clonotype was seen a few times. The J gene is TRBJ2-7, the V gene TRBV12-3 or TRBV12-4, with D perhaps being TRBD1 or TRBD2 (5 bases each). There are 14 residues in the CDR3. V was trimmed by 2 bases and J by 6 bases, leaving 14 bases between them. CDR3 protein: CASSLLLRGAEQYF. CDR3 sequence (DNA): TGTGCCAGCAGTTTACTATTGAGGGGTGCCGAGCAGTACTTC.

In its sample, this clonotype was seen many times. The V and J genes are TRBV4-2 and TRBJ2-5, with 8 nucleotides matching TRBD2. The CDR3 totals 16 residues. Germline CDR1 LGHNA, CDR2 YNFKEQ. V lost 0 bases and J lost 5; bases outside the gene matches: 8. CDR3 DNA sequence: TGTGCCAGCAGCCAAGATGAGGGGCGGGGGGCCGAGACCCAGTACTTC. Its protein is CASSQDEGRGAETQYF.

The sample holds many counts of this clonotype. The CDR3: CASSSPRGGGTDTQYF. Written as DNA, the CDR3 is TGTGCCAGCAGTTCCCCCAGGGGCGGGGGCACAGATACGCAGTATTTT. The chain links TRBV12-3 or TRBV12-4 to TRBJ2-3; D tentatively reads TRBD1 or TRBD2 (6 bases each). V was cut by 4 bases and J by 1 base, with 15 bases left in between. The CDR3 contains 16 residues.

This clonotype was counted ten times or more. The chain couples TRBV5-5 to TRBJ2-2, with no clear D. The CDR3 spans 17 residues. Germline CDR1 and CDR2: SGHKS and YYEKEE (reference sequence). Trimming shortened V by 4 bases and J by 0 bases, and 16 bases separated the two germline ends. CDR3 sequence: CASSPGWVVANTGELFF. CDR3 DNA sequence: TGTGCCAGCAGCCCCGGGTGGGTTGTGGCGAACACCGGGGAGCTGTTTTTT.

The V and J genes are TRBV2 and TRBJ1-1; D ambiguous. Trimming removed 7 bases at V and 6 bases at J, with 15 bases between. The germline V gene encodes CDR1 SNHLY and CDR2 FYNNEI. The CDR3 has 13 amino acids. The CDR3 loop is CASTRDTSSEAFF. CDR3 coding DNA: TGTGCCAGCACCCGAGACACTTCCTCTGAAGCTTTCTTT. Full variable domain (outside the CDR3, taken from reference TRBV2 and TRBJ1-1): EPEVTQTPSHQVTQMGQEVILRCVPISNHLYFYWYRQILGQKVEFLVSFYNNEISEKSEIFDDQFSVERPDGSNFTLKIRSTKLEDSAMYFCASTRDTSSEAFFGQGTRLTVV.

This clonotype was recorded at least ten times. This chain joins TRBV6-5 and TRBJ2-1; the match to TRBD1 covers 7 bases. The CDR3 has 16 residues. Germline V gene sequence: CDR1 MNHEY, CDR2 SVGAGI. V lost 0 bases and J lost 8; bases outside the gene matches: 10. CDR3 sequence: CASSYSVTGWFDEQFF. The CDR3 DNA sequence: TGTGCCAGCAGTTACTCAGTGACAGGGTGGTTCGATGAGCAGTTCTTC.

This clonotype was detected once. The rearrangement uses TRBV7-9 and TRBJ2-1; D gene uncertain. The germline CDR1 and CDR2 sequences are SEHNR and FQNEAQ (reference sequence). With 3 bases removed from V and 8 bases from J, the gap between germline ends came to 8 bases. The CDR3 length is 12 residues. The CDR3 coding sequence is TGTGCCAGCAGCTTGGTAGAGTATGAGCAGTTCTTC. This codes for CASSLVEYEQFF.